The 26 T cell receptor beta chains presented below share a single source sample, sequenced in a study of T cells in Graves' hyperthyroidism and ophthalmopathy (dated 2019 in TCRdb). Libraries were constructed by multiplex PCR. TCRdb names Illumina HiSeq 2000 as the instrument used. The TCR beta CDR3 regions were amplified from RNA transcripts. The TCR CDR3 was subjected to a first round of RT-PCR using the HTBI primer set and the Qiagen OneStep RT-PCR kit. TCRdb's own reprocessing of the public reads used fastp at Q25 and MiXCR and kept productive beta chains. Here each entry gathers all rows of one CDR3 protein and keeps the most common genes and DNA. The sample data list 300,000 to 450,000 distinct CDR3 sequences, and 13% to 15% of these were observed just once. The ten biggest clones cover around 19% of the sample. Specimen: blood. All receptors derive from a woman aged 25-40 years with Graves' ophthalmopathy.

This clonotype was seen repeatedly, ten times or more. This chain links TRBV20-1 with TRBJ2-7; possible D gene TRBD2, 6 bases. Germline assignment: CDR1 DFQATT and CDR2 SNEGSKA (reference sequence). V lost 3 bases, J lost 2 bases, and 11 bases lay in between. The CDR3 loop spans 13 amino acids. The CDR3 protein is CSASAGSTYEQYF. The DNA of the CDR3 is TGCAGTGCTAGCGCGGGGAGTACCTACGAGCAGTACTTC.

This clonotype was recorded at least ten times. J is TRBJ1-4 and V is TRBV2, with D perhaps TRBD1 (6 bases). CDR3 length equals 15 residues. In germline, CDR1 is SNHLY, CDR2 FYNNEI. V lost 6 bases and J lost 0, with 11 bases in between. CDR3 nucleotides: TGTGCCAGCAGGAAAGGGGGTGCAACTAATGAAAAACTGTTTTTT. Translated, it gives CASRKGGATNEKLFF.

The genes are TRBV20-1 and TRBJ2-7; 12 bases match TRBD1. CDR1 is DFQATT, CDR2 SNEGSKA, per germline (reference sequence). V lost 5 bases and J lost 5; bases outside the gene matches: 10. This CDR3 comprises 15 residues. CDR3 amino acids: CSAPRGTGGIHEQYF. The CDR3, as DNA: TGCAGTGCTCCCAGGGGGACAGGGGGCATCCACGAGCAGTACTTC.

In its sample, this clonotype was seen many times. The chain combines TRBV11-3 with TRBJ2-3, with 8 bases that match TRBD1. The germline V gene encodes CDR1 SGHNT and CDR2 YENEEA. V was clipped by 5 bases and J by 7 bases; unmatched bases: 8. The CDR3 has 14 amino acids. This CDR3 reads CASSPDRALNTQYF. The CDR3 DNA follows: TGTGCCAGCAGCCCGGACAGGGCACTCAATACGCAGTATTTT.

In this sample, this clonotype turned up a few times. The chain employs TRBV11-3 and TRBJ2-7; TRBD1 matches at 11 bases. Trimming cost V 3 bases and J 3 bases; bases outside gene matches: 10. Germline loops: CDR1 SGHNT, CDR2 YENEEA. This CDR3 contains 17 residues. The CDR3 spells CASSFVVTGTGGYEQYF. The CDR3 nucleotides read TGTGCCAGCAGCTTCGTTGTTACCGGGACAGGGGGCTACGAGCAGTACTTC.

This clonotype was observed at least ten times. This chain connects TRBV12-3 or TRBV12-4 to TRBJ2-3, with 8 bases identical to TRBD2. The CDR3 covers 18 residues. Trimming at V came to 6 bases and at J to 4 bases, leaving 18 bases not matched to a gene. DNA for the CDR3: TGTGCCAGCAGCTACATTGGGGGGCCCCGGGGGGGCGCAGATACGCAGTATTTT. Protein sequence: CASSYIGGPRGGADTQYF.

The chain has TRBV5-6 and TRBJ2-5; D is tentatively TRBD1 or TRBD2 (5 bases each). Trimming took off 3 bases at V and 9 bases at J, with 12 bases between the two ends. Germline CDR1 reads SGHDT; CDR2 reads YYEEEE. CDR3 length: 12 amino acids. The CDR3 coding sequence is TGTGCCAGCAGCTGGGGGAGAGGGCCCCAGTACTTC. This sequence encodes CASSWGRGPQYF.

At least ten counts were recorded for this clonotype. This chain uses TRBV28 with TRBJ2-3; 9 nucleotides match TRBD1. J was trimmed by 2 bases and V by 7 bases; bases with no gene match: 7. The CDR3 contains 15 residues. CDR1 and CDR2 from the germline V gene are MDHEN and SYDVKM. This CDR3 reads CASIDGQGFTDTQYF. The CDR3 nucleotides read TGTGCCAGCATCGACGGACAGGGGTTCACAGATACGCAGTATTTT.

This clonotype was counted many times. V and J are TRBV28 and TRBJ2-7, with a weak D call TRBD1 (5 bases). The CDR3 contains 15 residues. The V gene lost 2 bases and the J gene lost 3 bases, with 14 bases spanning the gap. Looked up from germline, CDR1 is MDHEN and CDR2 is SYDVKM. CDR3 nucleotides: TGTGCCAGCAGTTTACGCGCAGGGTTGTACTACGAGCAGTACTTC. Its protein product is CASSLRAGLYYEQYF.

This clonotype was detected only once. V and J are TRBV4-2 and TRBJ2-7; 9 positions agree with TRBD2. Germline lookup yields CDR1 LGHNA and CDR2 YNFKEQ. This CDR3 spans 14 amino acids. The trim removed 1 base at V and 7 bases at J, leaving 5 bases unmatched. The CDR3 DNA reads as TGTGCCAGCAGCCAAGTCGGGCTAGCGGGGGAGCAGTACTTC. This gives the protein CASSQVGLAGEQYF.

A remark on this clonotype: This may arise from a read error, as a much more abundant clone is one base away. V and J are TRBV28 and TRBJ1-2, with TRBD1 matching 7 bases. This CDR3 has 14 amino acids. CDR1 is MDHEN, CDR2 SYDVKM, per germline. CDR3 nucleotides: TGTGCCAGCAGCTTAGGGGGCGCGGGCTATTGCTACACCTTC. Its protein product is CASSLGGAGYCYTF.

This clonotype was detected many times. The J gene is TRBJ2-5, the V gene TRBV11-3; no definite D call. Germline CDR1 reads SGHNT; CDR2 reads YENEEA. This CDR3 is built from 16 residues. V was clipped by 0 bases and J by 4 bases, with 15 bases between them. This chain's CDR3 is CASSLDSLVAGETQYF. CDR3 sequence (DNA): TGTGCCAGCAGCTTAGACAGTCTGGTAGCCGGAGAGACCCAGTACTTC. Using reference TRBV11-3 and TRBJ2-5 for the parts outside the CDR3, the full variable domain is EAGVVQSPRYKIIEKKQPVAFWCNPISGHNTLYWYLQNLGQGPELLIRYENEEAVDDSQLPKDRFSAERLKGVDSTLKIQPAELGDSAVYLCASSLDSLVAGETQYFGPGTRLLVL.

This clonotype has a count of ten or more. This rearrangement joins TRBV6-2 or TRBV6-3 to TRBJ2-1, with 14 positions matching TRBD2. Germline V gene data show CDR1 as MNHEY and CDR2 as SVGEGT. The trim removed 5 bases at V and 9 bases at J, leaving 6 bases unmatched. The CDR3 covers 15 residues. For the CDR3, the DNA is TGTGCCAGCAGTCCGGGACTAGCGGGGGTTACTGAGCAGTTCTTC. The encoded protein is CASSPGLAGVTEQFF.

Ten or more counts support this clonotype. The CDR3 DNA reads TGTGCCAACCGGGACAACTCCTACGAGCAGTACTTC. Translated, it gives CANRDNSYEQYF. This rearrangement joins TRBV2 to TRBJ2-7; a weak D match, TRBD1 (6 bases). This CDR3 is 12 amino acids long. Trimming took 10 bases from V and 0 from J, leaving 10 bases between them. Germline lookup yields CDR1 SNHLY and CDR2 FYNNEI.

Points on this clonotype: A much larger clone is a single base away; this may be a read error. CDR3 in amino acids: CASSQERIPGIPGANVLTF. In DNA, the CDR3 is TGTGCCAGCAGCCAAGAACGCATTCCTGGCATCCCTGGGGCCAACGTCCTGACTTTC. This sequence joins TRBV3-1 and TRBJ2-6; D is uncertain. The V end was cut by 0 bases, the J end by 2 bases, with 17 bases between. This CDR3 region has 19 residues. From germline, CDR1 is LGHDT and CDR2 YNNKEL (reference sequence).

This clonotype was detected ten times or more. The gene calls are TRBV5-1 and TRBJ2-3; D unresolved. Germline V gene sequence: CDR1 SGHRS, CDR2 YFSETQ. The V end was cut by 4 bases, the J end by 3 bases, with 12 bases between. The CDR3 covers 14 residues. DNA of the CDR3: TGCGCCAGCAGCCCTGTGATTGGGACAGATACGCAGTATTTT. It is translated as CASSPVIGTDTQYF.

This clonotype was detected ten times or more. This chain joins TRBV5-1 and TRBJ2-3, with TRBD2 matching over 7 bases. Germline CDR1 reads SGHRS; CDR2 reads YFSETQ. This CDR3 is 16 amino acids long. The V gene end was trimmed by 1 base and the J gene end by 1 base; junction bases not matched to a gene: 6. This CDR3 reads CASSLPLSGGTDTQYF. As DNA, the CDR3 is TGCGCCAGCAGCTTGCCCCTCAGCGGGGGCACAGATACGCAGTATTTT.

This clonotype was counted ten times or more. The rearrangement links TRBV20-1 to TRBJ2-5; 8 nucleotides line up with TRBD1. CDR3 length: 14 amino acids. The ends lost 4 bases at V and 3 bases at J; junction bases unmatched: 7. The germline CDR1 and CDR2 sequences are DFQATT and SNEGSKA (reference sequence). In nucleotides, the CDR3 is TGCAGTGCTACCGGCAGGGGGCTGGAAGAGACCCAGTACTTC. This translates into CSATGRGLEETQYF.

This clonotype was recorded at least ten times. The chain recombines TRBV20-1 with TRBJ1-2; D not certain. Trimming took 3 bases from V and 5 from J, leaving 7 bases between them. The CDR3 sequence is 11 residues long. Germline CDR1 and CDR2: DFQATT and SNEGSKA (reference sequence). The CDR3 here is CSARGEYGYTF. The CDR3 region has the DNA TGCAGTGCTAGGGGTGAATATGGCTACACCTTC.

The sample holds a few counts of this clonotype. The J gene is TRBJ1-1, the V gene TRBV9; perhaps TRBD1 as D (5 bases). Germline-derived CDR1 and CDR2 are SGDLS and YYNGEE. The CDR3 contains 13 residues. V was pared by 7 bases and J by 1 base, with 11 bases between. CDR3 protein: CASGGGKNTEAFF. The CDR3 DNA reads TGTGCCAGCGGCGGGGGGAAGAACACTGAAGCTTTCTTT.

This clonotype has more than one count but fewer than ten. The V call is TRBV7-2, the J call TRBJ2-7; D perhaps matches TRBD1 (6 bases). CDR1 and CDR2 (germline): SGHTA, FQGNSA. This CDR3 contains 15 residues. The V end lost 5 bases, the J end lost 0 bases, and 14 bases lay between the germline ends. In nucleotides, the CDR3 is TGTGCCAGCAGCGGGGGCCCTAAAAGCTCCTACGAGCAGTACTTC. Translation gives CASSGGPKSSYEQYF.

Ten or more counts support this clonotype. This rearrangement joins TRBV20-1 to TRBJ2-7, with D maybe TRBD1 (6 bases). There are 13 residues in the CDR3. Germline CDR1 is DFQATT and CDR2 is SNEGSKA (reference sequence). Trimming took off 6 bases at V and 0 bases at J, with 12 bases between the two ends. In DNA form, the CDR3 reads TGCAGTGCGAGCACAGGGAACTCCTACGAGCAGTACTTC. It is translated as CSASTGNSYEQYF.

This clonotype was observed many times. This rearrangement joins TRBV20-1 to TRBJ2-7, with 12 bases matching TRBD2. The junction had 8 bases not matched to a gene; V was cut back by 6 bases and J by 2 bases. This CDR3 is built from 15 residues. Germline lookup yields CDR1 DFQATT and CDR2 SNEGSKA (reference sequence). Here the CDR3 reads CSAPQASGGAYEQYF. The CDR3, as DNA: TGCAGTGCCCCTCAGGCTAGCGGGGGGGCCTACGAGCAGTACTTC.

This clonotype has a count of ten or more. The chain joins TRBV11-2 to TRBJ1-4, with 9 bases that match TRBD1. The CDR3 extends over 15 amino acids. V shed 3 bases, J shed 5 bases, and the junction held 4 bases outside the gene matches. Per germline, CDR1 SGHAT and CDR2 FQNNGV. The CDR3 region is CASSLWTGENEKLFF. DNA of the CDR3: TGTGCCAGCAGCTTGTGGACAGGGGAGAATGAAAAACTGTTTTTT.

The rearrangement uses TRBV4-1 and TRBJ1-2; D is uncertain. This CDR3 spans 15 amino acids. Germline V gene lookup returns CDR1 MGHRA and CDR2 YSYEKL. Trimming left V 1 base short and J 1 base short, with 10 bases between. This chain's CDR3 is CASSQGAGLNYGYTF. In DNA, the CDR3 is TGCGCCAGCAGCCAAGGCGCTGGACTTAACTATGGCTACACCTTC.

This clonotype has at least ten counts. The J gene is TRBJ1-1, the V gene TRBV28; no clear D. Germline loops: CDR1 MDHEN, CDR2 SYDVKM. V dropped 3 bases and J dropped 6 bases, with 11 bases sitting between them. The CDR3 totals 13 residues. The CDR3 sequence: CASSFGVSAEAFF. The CDR3, as DNA: TGTGCCAGCAGTTTCGGGGTATCCGCTGAAGCTTTCTTT.